Below, 17 T cell receptor beta chains from the same sample are listed, as sequenced in a study of blood T cell repertoires in COVID-19. Profiling relied on immunoSEQ multiplex PCR, and the TCRdb table lists in-frame clones only, not all of them. The repertoire holds 28,000 or so clones, with 88% as singletons. The sample taken for sequencing was peripheral blood. All receptors come from a woman in her 50s with active COVID-19.

The genes are TRBV27 and TRBJ1-4, with 9 positions matching TRBD1. After removal of 6 bases from V and 3 bases from J, the junction contained 8 bases not matched to a gene. Germline V CDR1 and CDR2: MNHEY, SMNVEV (reference sequence). The CDR3 covers 16 residues. The CDR3 region has the DNA TGTGCCAGCAGGCCGGGACAGGGACCCTCTAATGAAAAACTGTTTTTT. This translates into CASRPGQGPSNEKLFF.

The genes are TRBV5-1 and TRBJ1-2, with 8 bases that match TRBD1. Germline V gene lookup returns CDR1 SGHRS and CDR2 YFSETQ. The CDR3 contains 14 residues. V was clipped by 5 bases and J by 0 bases; unmatched bases: 3. The CDR3 bases are TGCGCCAGCAGTCGACAGGGGCCTAACTATGGCTACACCTTC. This encodes CASSRQGPNYGYTF.

On this clone itself: At one boundary the junction diverges from the germline segment, which might be a read error. The V gene is TRBV7-3, the J gene TRBJ2-2, with 10 bases identical to TRBD2. This CDR3 comprises 18 residues. Germline V gives CDR1 SGHTA, CDR2 FQGTGA. CDR3 sequence reads: CASSITPEVAGGTGELFF. The CDR3 nucleotides are TGTGCCAGCAGCATAACCCCCGAGGTAGCGGGAGGTACCGGGGAGCTGTTTTTT.

The chain couples TRBV19 to TRBJ1-2; 10 nucleotides line up with TRBD1. With V trimmed by 6 bases and J by 7 bases, 5 bases remained unmatched. The CDR3 length is 13 residues. Germline V CDR1 and CDR2: LNHDA, SQIVND (reference sequence). CDR3 nucleotide sequence: TGTGCCAGTAGCTTCGGGACAGGGGTTGGCTACACCTTC. This gives the protein CASSFGTGVGYTF.

By its share, this clone is medium-sized. The genes are TRBV5-1 and TRBJ2-1, with unresolved D. This CDR3 contains 11 residues. Germline CDR1 reads SGHRS; CDR2 reads YFSETQ. The V end was cut by 3 bases, the J end by 9 bases, with 7 bases between. The chain's CDR3 is CASSSPSEQFF. The CDR3 nucleotides read TGCGCCAGCAGCTCTCCGAGTGAGCAGTTCTTC.

The chain is built from TRBV27 and TRBJ1-5; D remains unclear. V was trimmed by 3 bases and J by 4 bases, leaving 10 bases between them. This CDR3 contains 14 residues. The V gene's germline CDR1 is MNHEY and CDR2 SMNVEV (reference sequence). The CDR3 DNA reads as TGTGCCAGCAGTTTTCGGGGAATTAATCAGCCCCAGCATTTT. Translated, it gives CASSFRGINQPQHF.

V usage is TRBV4-2 and J usage is TRBJ2-7; the match to TRBD1 covers 10 bases. With V trimmed by 3 bases and J by 5 bases, 4 bases remained unmatched. The CDR3 is 14 amino acids. CDR1 is LGHNA and CDR2 is YNFKEQ in the germline V gene. CDR3 in amino acids: CASSQGQGSHEQYF. The DNA for the CDR3 is TGTGCCAGCAGCCAGGGACAGGGGAGCCACGAGCAGTACTTC.

The chain carries TRBV19 and TRBJ1-5; maybe TRBD1 (5 bases). Deletions cut 3 bases from V and 1 base from J, with 10 bases between. There are 15 residues in the CDR3. The V gene's germline CDR1 is LNHDA and CDR2 SQIVND (reference sequence). The CDR3 region is CASSIMGLSNQPQHF. The DNA for the CDR3 is TGTGCCAGTAGTATTATGGGACTAAGCAATCAGCCCCAGCATTTT.

The chain links TRBV28 to TRBJ1-5; 9 bases line up with TRBD1. With V trimmed by 2 bases and J by 6 bases, 11 bases remained unmatched. Germline V lookup: CDR1 MDHEN, CDR2 SYDVKM. The CDR3 loop spans 17 amino acids. CDR3 in DNA: TGTGCCAGCAGTTTAAGCGCGTGGACAGGGGTAAGTCAGCCCCAGCATTTT. Its protein product is CASSLSAWTGVSQPQHF.

The chain couples TRBV5-1 to TRBJ2-5, with 11 nucleotides matching TRBD1. This CDR3 contains 17 residues. Germline assignment: CDR1 SGHRS and CDR2 YFSETQ. V dropped 2 bases and J dropped 1; count of bases not matched to a gene: 7. The CDR3 sequence: CASSFWTGTGGQETQYF. CDR3 DNA sequence: TGCGCCAGCAGCTTTTGGACCGGGACAGGGGGCCAAGAGACCCAGTACTTC.

This chain uses TRBV28 with TRBJ2-2; 7 nucleotides align to TRBD2. CDR1 MDHEN and CDR2 SYDVKM come from the germline V gene. This CDR3 is 15 amino acids long. V gave up 3 bases and J gave up 4 bases; unmatched junction bases: 5. DNA for the CDR3: TGTGCCAGCAGTTTGGGGAGGGCCGGCACCGGGGAGCTGTTTTTT. Encoded protein: CASSLGRAGTGELFF.

This clone showed up just once. V gene TRBV7-2 combines with J gene TRBJ2-3; a possible D gene is TRBD2 (6 bases). The CDR3 is 15 residues long. Trimming shortened V by 6 bases and J by 2 bases, and 15 bases separated the two germline ends. Per the germline V gene, CDR1 is SGHTA and CDR2 is FQGNSA. CDR3 amino acids: CASRPAGLFTDTQYF. The CDR3 nucleotides are TGTGCCAGCAGACCCGCCGGACTATTCACAGATACGCAGTATTTT.

The chain uses TRBV9 and TRBJ2-1; D is unclear. This CDR3 contains 13 residues. V dropped 1 base and J dropped 7 bases, with 9 bases sitting between them. Germline assignment: CDR1 SGDLS and CDR2 YYNGEE. In DNA, the CDR3 is TGTGCCAGCAGCGTACTCGTCGGGAATGAGCAGTTCTTC. Its translation is CASSVLVGNEQFF.

By share, this clone ranks as medium-sized (0.01 to 0.1%). The V and J genes are TRBV11-2 and TRBJ1-4, with D unclear. Per germline, CDR1 SGHAT and CDR2 FQNNGV. The V end lost 0 bases, the J end lost 8 bases, and 4 bases lay between the germline ends. This CDR3 spans 12 amino acids. This chain's CDR3 is CASSLDSEKLFF. CDR3 in DNA: TGTGCCAGCAGCTTAGATAGCGAAAAACTGTTTTTT.

As to this clone: In the same sample, other DNA sequences code for this CDR3. The gene calls are TRBV7-2 and TRBJ2-3; D not certain. The CDR3 is 13 amino acids. Germline-derived CDR1 and CDR2 are SGHTA and FQGNSA. The V end lost 2 bases, the J end lost 4 bases, and 7 bases lay between the germline ends. CDR3 residues: CASSLSLPDTQYF. The CDR3 DNA follows: TGTGCCAGCAGCTTAAGTCTACCAGATACGCAGTATTTT. Variable domain in full (rest from reference TRBV7-2 and TRBJ2-3): GAGVSQSPSNKVTEKGKDVELRCDPISGHTALYWYRQSLGQGLEFLIYFQGNSAPDKSGLPSDRFSAERTGGSVSTLTIQRTQQEDSAVYLCASSLSLPDTQYFGPGTRLTVL.

V gene TRBV15 combines with J gene TRBJ1-1; D perhaps matches TRBD1 (6 bases). The germline V and J ends were trimmed by 3 bases and 3 bases, with 11 bases remaining between them. CDR3 length: 14 residues. In germline, CDR1 is LNHNV, CDR2 YYDKDF (reference sequence). CDR3 nucleotides: TGTGCCACCAGCAGTAGCAGGGGCTACACTGAAGCTTTCTTT. This sequence encodes CATSSSRGYTEAFF.

The chain employs TRBV27 and TRBJ2-7, with a tentative D call TRBD1 (6 bases). V was shortened by 5 bases and J by 2 bases, with 13 bases between the two germline ends. This CDR3 comprises 14 residues. Germline CDR1 is MNHEY and CDR2 is SMNVEV (reference sequence). Here the CDR3 DNA reads TGTGCCAGCAGTGAAGCCGGGACAACCTACGAGCAGTACTTC. It specifies CASSEAGTTYEQYF.